These 9 T cell receptor beta chains share one sample of origin, sequenced in a study of T cells in Graves' hyperthyroidism and ophthalmopathy. RNA transcripts served as the template for amplifying TCR beta CDR3 regions. During a first-round RT-PCR of the TCR CDR3, the HTBI primer set was used. MiXCR, applied by TCRdb to the multiplex PCR reads, yields one record per CDR3 protein. The table records 550,000 to 600,000 distinct CDR3 sequences, around 46% of them present only once. The sequenced sample consisted of peripheral blood or thyroid tissue (not recorded which). Receptors originate from an adult woman with Graves' disease, either hyperthyroidism or ophthalmopathy (not recorded which).

Of note for this clonotype: A clone one base away is much larger, so this may be a read error. The gene calls are TRBV11-2 and TRBJ1-5; D is unresolved. Germline CDR1 and CDR2: SGHAT and FQNNGV. The V end lost 3 bases, the J end lost 6 bases, and 9 bases lay between the germline ends. This CDR3 comprises 13 residues. The CDR3 protein is CASSFGVAQPQHF. CDR3 nucleotides: TGTGCCAGCAGCTTTGGGGTAGCTCAGCCCCAGCATTTT.

This clonotype was seen repeatedly, ten times or more. The rearrangement joins TRBV5-6 to TRBJ1-2; D gene unclear. This CDR3 has 15 amino acids. Trimming stripped 0 bases from V and 2 bases from J, with 11 bases between. Germline CDR1 SGHDT, CDR2 YYEEEE. The chain's CDR3 is CASSLVIDDNYGYTF. The CDR3 DNA reads as TGTGCCAGCAGCTTGGTGATAGACGACAACTATGGCTACACCTTC.

V gene TRBV24-1 combines with J gene TRBJ2-1; tentative D call: TRBD2 (6 bases). The CDR3 runs 16 residues. V dropped 4 bases and J dropped 4 bases, with 16 bases sitting between them. Germline loops: CDR1 KGHDR, CDR2 SFDVKD. CDR3 region: CATSEGGFSGYNEQFF. CDR3 coding DNA: TGTGCCACCAGTGAGGGGGGATTCTCAGGATACAATGAGCAGTTCTTC.

This clonotype was counted many times. The chain employs TRBV28 and TRBJ2-7; D tentatively reads TRBD1 or TRBD2 (5 bases each). CDR1 and CDR2 from the germline V gene are MDHEN and SYDVKM. The V gene lost 4 bases and the J gene lost 8 bases, with 15 bases spanning the gap. The CDR3 has 13 residues. The CDR3 protein is CASSSPGAWQQYF. The CDR3 bases are TGTGCCAGCAGTTCCCCCGGGGCCTGGCAGCAGTACTTC.

In its sample, this clonotype was seen many times. V and J are TRBV6-5 and TRBJ2-7; a weak D match, TRBD1 (6 bases). Germline CDR1 is MNHEY and CDR2 is SVGAGI. The CDR3 spans 13 residues. Trimming removed 6 bases at V and 4 bases at J, with 13 bases between. This CDR3 reads CASSRGTLYEQYF. The CDR3 nucleotides are TGTGCCAGCAGCCGAGGGACACTTTACGAGCAGTACTTC.

The CDR3 bases are TGCGCCAGCAGTGATCATATCGGGGAGCTGTTTTTT. It translates to CASSDHIGELFF. The J gene is TRBJ2-2, the V gene TRBV10-2; no definite D call. The CDR3 sequence is 12 residues long. Trimming shortened V by 3 bases and J by 7 bases, and 6 bases separated the two germline ends. Per the germline V gene, CDR1 is WSHSY and CDR2 is SAAADI.

This clonotype occurred many times. The chain employs TRBV5-1 and TRBJ2-7; 8 positions agree with TRBD2. The CDR3 is 15 amino acids. V trimming: 3 bases; J trimming: 8 bases; junction bases outside the gene matches: 13. Germline values: CDR1 SGHRS, CDR2 YFSETQ. CDR3 coding DNA: TGCGCCAGCAGCTCACAGCCAGCGGGAGATGATAAGCAGTACTTC. It encodes CASSSQPAGDDKQYF. Based on the CDR3 plus reference TRBV5-1 and TRBJ2-7, the full variable domain is KAGVTQTPRYLIKTRGQQVTLSCSPISGHRSVSWYQQTPGQGLQFLFEYFSETQRNKGNFPGRFSGRQFSNSRSEMNVSTLELGDSALYLCASSSQPAGDDKQYFGPGTRLTVT.

This clonotype was picked up many times. The V call is TRBV6-1, the J call TRBJ1-5; possibly TRBD1 for D (5 bases). V was cut by 8 bases and J by 6 bases, with 17 bases left in between. This CDR3 contains 14 residues. Germline V CDR1 and CDR2: MNHNS, SASEGT. CDR3 loop: CASQTRGNIQPQHF. For the CDR3, the DNA is TGTGCCAGCCAGACCCGGGGGAATATTCAGCCCCAGCATTTT.

The genes are TRBV29-1 and TRBJ1-5; a weak D match, TRBD1 (6 bases). The CDR3 has 13 amino acids. V lost 7 bases and J 4 bases, leaving 14 bases between the germline ends. The germline gives CDR1 SQVTM, CDR2 ANQGSEA. The CDR3 DNA sequence: TGCAGCGCCGCACGGGACATTAATCAGCCCCAGCATTTT. Protein sequence: CSAARDINQPQHF. Using reference TRBV29-1 and TRBJ1-5 for the parts outside the CDR3, the full variable domain is SAVISQKPSRDICQRGTSLTIQCQVDSQVTMMFWYRQQPGQSLTLIATANQGSEATYESGFVIDKFPISRPNLTFSTLTVSNMSPEDSSIYLCSAARDINQPQHFGDGTRLSIL.